This paragraph covers one TCR beta chain sequence. Its specificity is unknown. 5'RACE template switching with UMIs produced the TCR beta cDNA. TCRdb re-called the 5' RACE reads and shows each CDR3 protein once, DNA omitted. The sample is made up of a few hundred thousand distinct CDR3 sequences, and the top ten hold roughly 0.4% of it. The source of the sample is a study of T cells expressing NK-cell markers. For the study at large: With respect to HCMV, seven of the eight sequenced donors were seropositive, and one was seronegative.

Findings of the study overall: There remained a lack of clarity about HCMV specificity of expanded NKG2C+ T cell clones.

The specimen sequenced was blood T cells: a sorted CD56 or NKG2C T cell subset, CD4+ or CD8+ T cells, or bulk PBMC T cells (not recorded which). The source of this sequence is a man between 18 and 35 years old in good health.

CDR3 sequence reads: CASSGQVSNQPQHF. V is TRBV12-3 or TRBV12-4 and J is TRBJ1-5; there is no DNA to check the TCRdb D call of TRBD1. CDR3 length: 14 residues.